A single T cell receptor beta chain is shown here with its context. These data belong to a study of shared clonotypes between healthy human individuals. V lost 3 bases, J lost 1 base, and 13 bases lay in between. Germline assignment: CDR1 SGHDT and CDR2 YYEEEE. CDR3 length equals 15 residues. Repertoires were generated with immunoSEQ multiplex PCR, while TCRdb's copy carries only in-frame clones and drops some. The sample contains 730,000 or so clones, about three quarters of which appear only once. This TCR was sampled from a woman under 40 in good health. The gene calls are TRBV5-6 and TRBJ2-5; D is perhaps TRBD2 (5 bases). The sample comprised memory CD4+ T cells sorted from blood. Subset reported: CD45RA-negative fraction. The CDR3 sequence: CASSSGLVRQETQYF. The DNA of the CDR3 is TGTGCCAGCAGCTCAGGACTCGTCCGCCAAGAGACCCAGTACTTC.